The next 21 T cell receptor beta chains were all read from a single sample in a study of T cell responses to AZD1222 COVID-19 vaccine. TCRdb's copy holds only in-frame clones and misses some; the assay was immunoSEQ multiplex PCR. The repertoire holds approximately 180,000 clones, with roughly 92% as singletons. The material was peripheral blood, obtained on day 0 of AZD1222 vaccination. These receptors were taken from an adult in good health.

The rearrangement uses TRBV5-4 and TRBJ1-2; 7 positions agree with TRBD1. The germline gives CDR1 SGHNT, CDR2 YYREEE (reference sequence). The length of the CDR3 is 11 residues. V trimming: 8 bases; J trimming: 8 bases; junction bases outside the gene matches: 6. The CDR3 nucleotides are TGTGCCAGTTCAGGGGGTAACGGCTACACCTTC. Translating gives CASSGGNGYTF. Variable domain in full (rest from reference TRBV5-4 and TRBJ1-2): ETGVTQSPTHLIKTRGQQVTLRCSSQSGHNTVSWYQQALGQGPQFIFQYYREEENGRGNFPPRFSGLQFPNYSSELNVNALELDDSALYLCASSGGNGYTFGSGTRLTVV.

V is TRBV15 and J is TRBJ2-1, with no clear D. The V end was cut by 3 bases, the J end by 3 bases, with 15 bases between. CDR3 length: 16 residues. Per germline, CDR1 LNHNV and CDR2 YYDKDF (reference sequence). The DNA for the CDR3 is TGTGCCACCAGCAGGGACGACATCCGCGGCTACAATGAGCAGTTCTTC. Protein: CATSRDDIRGYNEQFF.

The table lists this clone with a count of one. The chain combines TRBV9 with TRBJ2-2; tentatively, D is TRBD1 (6 bases). Germline CDR1 is SGDLS and CDR2 is YYNGEE. The CDR3 contains 15 residues. The V gene lost 3 bases and the J gene lost 5 bases, with 14 bases spanning the gap. The CDR3 reads CASSGTGSRTGELFF. The CDR3 bases are TGTGCCAGCAGCGGAACAGGGTCGAGGACCGGGGAGCTGTTTTTT.

The chain employs TRBV27 and TRBJ1-1, with TRBD1 as a possible D gene (5 bases). The CDR3 runs 14 residues. Germline V lookup: CDR1 MNHEY, CDR2 SMNVEV (reference sequence). The germline V and J ends were trimmed by 3 bases and 7 bases, with 15 bases remaining between them. CDR3 DNA: TGTGCCAGCAGTTTTGCAGGGAGCTCGAGTGAAGCTTTCTTT. Translation: CASSFAGSSSEAFF.

This rearrangement joins TRBV5-5 to TRBJ2-1; 7 positions match TRBD2. The CDR3 is 15 amino acids. The J segment lost 9 bases and the V segment lost 0 bases, leaving 9 bases of the junction unmatched. From germline, CDR1 is SGHKS and CDR2 YYEKEE (reference sequence). The CDR3: CASSLAYSREAEQFF. In DNA form, the CDR3 reads TGTGCCAGCAGCTTGGCCTATAGTCGGGAGGCTGAGCAGTTCTTC. The full variable domain, completed using reference TRBV5-5 and TRBJ2-1, is DAGVTQSPTHLIKTRGQQVTLRCSPISGHKSVSWYQQVLGQGPQFIFQYYEKEERGRGNFPDRFSARQFPNYSSELNVNALLLGDSALYLCASSLAYSREAEQFFGPGTRLTVL.

V gene TRBV6-2 or TRBV6-3 combines with J gene TRBJ2-1; D is ambiguous. This CDR3 has 14 amino acids. Looked up from germline, CDR1 is MNHEY and CDR2 is SVGEGT. The germline V and J ends were trimmed by 3 bases and 3 bases, with 9 bases remaining between them. This chain's CDR3 is CASSYKAGYNEQFF. In DNA form, the CDR3 reads TGTGCCAGCAGTTATAAGGCCGGCTACAATGAGCAGTTCTTC.

The rearrangement joins TRBV2 to TRBJ1-6; D remains ambiguous. The V end was cut by 7 bases, the J end by 6 bases, with 22 bases between. The CDR3 covers 17 residues. Germline CDR1 reads SNHLY; CDR2 reads FYNNEI. The DNA for the CDR3 is TGTGCCAGCACCGAAGATGCCCGGGTTGGGGTTAATTCACCCCTCCACTTT. Protein: CASTEDARVGVNSPLHF.

V and J are TRBV7-3 and TRBJ1-1; the match to TRBD1 covers 7 bases. Germline-derived CDR1 and CDR2 are SGHTA and FQGTGA. The CDR3 is 14 residues long. Losses at the gene ends were 5 bases for V and 4 bases for J; bases not matched to a gene: 7. The CDR3: CASSPQGGGTEAFF. The DNA of the CDR3 is TGTGCCAGCAGCCCGCAGGGGGGAGGCACTGAAGCTTTCTTT.

V gene TRBV5-1 combines with J gene TRBJ2-6; possibly TRBD1 or TRBD2 for D (6 bases each). This CDR3 has 16 residues. The germline V gene encodes CDR1 SGHRS and CDR2 YFSETQ. The germline V and J ends were trimmed by 2 bases and 2 bases, with 11 bases remaining between them. The CDR3 region has the DNA TGCGCCAGCAGCTTAGTAGGGGGGACTGGGGCCAACGTCCTGACTTTC. Its translation is CASSLVGGTGANVLTF.

This clone was seen only once. CDR3 sequence: CASSWSQGQDSPLHF. The DNA of the CDR3 is TGTGCCAGTTCCTGGTCACAGGGTCAAGATTCACCCCTCCACTTT. The chain couples TRBV3-1 (or the pseudogene TRBV3-2) to TRBJ1-6, with D tentatively TRBD1 (6 bases). V lost 9 bases to trimming and J lost 8 bases, with 20 bases between them. The CDR3 loop spans 15 amino acids. CDR1 is LGHDT and CDR2 is YNNKEL in the germline V gene (reference sequence).

The V and J genes are TRBV6-5 and TRBJ2-7; 9 bases align to TRBD2. Germline V gives CDR1 MNHEY, CDR2 SVGAGI. With V trimmed by 5 bases and J by 0 bases, 5 bases remained unmatched. This CDR3 comprises 15 residues. This chain's CDR3 is CASSPGLAYSYEQYF. In DNA form, the CDR3 reads TGTGCCAGCAGTCCGGGACTAGCTTACTCCTACGAGCAGTACTTC.

DNA for the CDR3: TGTGCCACCAGTGATTTCCGTGGTGGCTACACCTTC. Its protein is CATSDFRGGYTF. V and J are TRBV24-1 and TRBJ1-2, with D unresolved. Germline CDR1 reads KGHDR; CDR2 reads SFDVKD. The CDR3 has 12 residues. The V and J ends lost 1 base and 7 bases respectively, with 6 bases between them.

This chain connects TRBV7-6 to TRBJ2-7; the match to TRBD2 covers 13 bases. Unmatched junction bases numbered 3, after V lost 4 bases and J lost 3 bases. The germline gives CDR1 SGHVS, CDR2 FNYEAQ. This CDR3 spans 15 amino acids. CDR3 nucleotides: TGTGCCAGCAGCTCTGGGACTAGCGGGAACTACGAGCAGTACTTC. Protein sequence: CASSSGTSGNYEQYF.

The chain uses TRBV2 and TRBJ1-1, with a weak D call TRBD1 (6 bases). Trimming took off 3 bases at V and 0 bases at J, with 11 bases between the two ends. The germline gives CDR1 SNHLY, CDR2 FYNNEI. The CDR3 length is 15 residues. Written as DNA, the CDR3 is TGTGCCAGCAGTGATCGGACAGTTATGAACACTGAAGCTTTCTTT. Amino acids: CASSDRTVMNTEAFF.

V and J are TRBV19 and TRBJ1-5; a weak D match, TRBD1 (6 bases). The CDR3 covers 15 residues. Trimming took 3 bases from V and 2 from J, leaving 11 bases between them. CDR1 and CDR2 from the germline V gene are LNHDA and SQIVND (reference sequence). The CDR3 here is CASSISGVGNQPQHF. DNA of the CDR3: TGTGCCAGTAGTATTTCAGGGGTCGGCAATCAGCCCCAGCATTTT.

The chain combines TRBV2 with TRBJ2-2, with D possibly called TRBD1 or TRBD2 (6 bases each). The V end lost 3 bases, the J end lost 5 bases, and 16 bases lay between the germline ends. The V gene's germline CDR1 is SNHLY and CDR2 FYNNEI. The CDR3 loop spans 16 amino acids. Written as DNA, the CDR3 is TGTGCCAGCAGTGAGGCCCGGGGGCGGGGTACCGGGGAGCTGTTTTTT. Amino acids: CASSEARGRGTGELFF. The full variable domain, completed using reference TRBV2 and TRBJ2-2, is EPEVTQTPSHQVTQMGQEVILRCVPISNHLYFYWYRQILGQKVEFLVSFYNNEISEKSEIFDDQFSVERPDGSNFTLKIRSTKLEDSAMYFCASSEARGRGTGELFFGEGSRLTVL.

CDR3 sequence (DNA): TGCGCCAGCAGCCAAGCGCGAGGAGACAATGAGCAGTTCTTC. It encodes CASSQARGDNEQFF. The genes are TRBV4-1 and TRBJ2-1, with D unresolved. The germline V gene has CDR1 MGHRA and CDR2 YSYEKL. The CDR3 runs 14 residues. V shed 1 base and J shed 5 bases, with 9 bases lying between them.

V is TRBV5-4 and J is TRBJ2-2; D call uncertain. The CDR3 has 15 amino acids. The V and J ends lost 1 base and 2 bases respectively, with 9 bases between them. The germline gives CDR1 SGHNT, CDR2 YYREEE (reference sequence). The CDR3 coding sequence is TGTGCCAGCAGCTTGTTCAACGATAACACCGGGGAGCTGTTTTTT. As protein: CASSLFNDNTGELFF.

The genes are TRBV18 and TRBJ1-3; D possibly corresponds to TRBD1 (6 bases). V was clipped by 6 bases and J by 4 bases, with 16 bases between them. The CDR3 extends over 15 amino acids. The germline CDR1 and CDR2 sequences are KGHSH and LQKENI. The CDR3 nucleotides read TGTGCCAGCTCCGCCAGTATGGGGGCCGGAAACACCATATATTTT. Amino acids: CASSASMGAGNTIYF.

CDR3 in amino acids: CAAGRGPYEQYV. The DNA of the CDR3 is TGTGCCGCAGGTAGGGGGCCCTACGAGCAGTACGTC. This chain connects TRBV6-5 to TRBJ2-7; 7 bases fit TRBD1. Losses at the gene ends were 11 bases for V and 2 bases for J; bases not matched to a gene: 6. The CDR3 sequence is 12 residues long. Germline CDR1 MNHEY, CDR2 SVGAGI.

The genes are TRBV27 and TRBJ1-4, with D perhaps matching TRBD1 (6 bases). This CDR3 is 16 amino acids long. V shed 3 bases and J shed 3 bases, with 14 bases lying between them. CDR1 and CDR2 from the germline V gene are MNHEY and SMNVEV (reference sequence). The CDR3 DNA reads TGTGCCAGCAGTTTCACCTACAGGGTCCCTAATGAAAAACTGTTTTTT. Translated: CASSFTYRVPNEKLFF.